Listed below are T cell receptor beta chains from one sample, sequenced in a study of blood T cell repertoires in COVID-19. Only in-frame clones appear in the TCRdb table, and some are missing; sequencing was by immunoSEQ multiplex PCR. Of 95,000 to 150,000 clones in the sample, 86% were seen once. Sequencing was done on a sample of peripheral blood. Receptors were obtained from a man aged 35 to 55 with acute or convalescent COVID-19. Each CDR3 is given with its conserved first and last residue. Each record gives: J gene, V gene, D gene, CDR3 protein. A D gene is named only where the DNA matches it firmly.

TRBJ2-3,TRBV4-3,TRBD2,CASSQDLPTSGTDTQYF
TRBJ1-1,TRBV7-3,-,CASSLQGNTEAFF
TRBJ1-1,TRBV11-3,TRBD1,CASSLEILGGAFTEAFF
TRBJ1-3,TRBV2,-,CASSAQSSGNTIYF
TRBJ2-1,TRBV2,TRBD1,CASSIQGAVNEQFF
TRBJ2-2,TRBV4-1,TRBD2,CASSQGLVVTGELFF
TRBJ1-1,TRBV27,-,CASSPRSGEAFF
TRBJ1-6,TRBV5-1,TRBD1,CASSGRDRPNSPLHF
TRBJ1-1,TRBV5-1,-,CASSLGGDVPEAFF
TRBJ2-7,TRBV27,-,CASSFTDSYEQYF
TRBJ2-3,TRBV4-1,TRBD1,CASSLRTGSTDTQYF
TRBJ1-6,TRBV11-2,-,CASSLDRGGNSPLHF
TRBJ2-5,TRBV27,-,CASSFYSQETQYF
TRBJ2-7,TRBV9,-,CASSVAGGSPEQYF
TRBJ2-2,TRBV5-4,TRBD2,CACRTSGSYTGELFF
TRBJ1-2,TRBV29-1,TRBD1,CSVGGGQGHGYTF
TRBJ1-2,TRBV7-2,-,CASSLVGGRGQSENYGYTF
TRBJ1-3,TRBV4-1,-,CASSQDRSGNTIYF
TRBJ1-1,TRBV9,-,CASSVQGQNTEAFF
TRBJ2-2,TRBV11-3,-,CASSQAMNTGELFF
TRBJ1-2,TRBV14,-,CASSSQGRSNYGYTF
TRBJ1-1,TRBV19,-,CASSLPGVGTEAFF
TRBJ1-5,TRBV12-2,-,CASPPPPRQTYNQPQHF
TRBJ1-1,TRBV6-6,-,CASTFWTSRRGTEAFF
TRBJ2-2,TRBV25-1,-,CASRMGHNTGELFF
TRBJ2-7,TRBV5-1,TRBD1,CASSEDRGPFEQYF
TRBJ2-5,TRBV7-9,TRBD1,CASSFRQGWSGTQYF
TRBJ1-3,TRBV5-8,TRBD1,CASRRQGASGNTIYF
TRBJ2-5,TRBV30,-,CAWSLTDRTQETQYF
TRBJ1-4,TRBV25-1,TRBD1,CASSDRNRGPGEKLFF
TRBJ1-1,TRBV2,-,CASSVGVEAFF
TRBJ1-1,TRBV5-1,-,CASSLVDYSTEAFF
TRBJ1-5,TRBV10-2,TRBD1,CASSENTGQGRYQPQHF
TRBJ1-1,TRBV5-1,TRBD1,CASSFTGGMNTEAFF
TRBJ2-3,TRBV2,TRBD2,CASSEALAGVDTQYF
TRBJ2-2,TRBV11-2,-,CASSLRGTGELFF
TRBJ1-1,TRBV25-1,-,CASSQAASGKNTEAFF
TRBJ1-1,TRBV19,TRBD1,CASSIGTGEVLAFF
TRBJ1-1,TRBV2,-,CASSELAGTEVSSEAFF
TRBJ1-6,TRBV5-4,TRBD1,CASSLVGQGNSPLHF
TRBJ1-4,TRBV5-1,TRBD1,CASSLVGGAGGEKLFF